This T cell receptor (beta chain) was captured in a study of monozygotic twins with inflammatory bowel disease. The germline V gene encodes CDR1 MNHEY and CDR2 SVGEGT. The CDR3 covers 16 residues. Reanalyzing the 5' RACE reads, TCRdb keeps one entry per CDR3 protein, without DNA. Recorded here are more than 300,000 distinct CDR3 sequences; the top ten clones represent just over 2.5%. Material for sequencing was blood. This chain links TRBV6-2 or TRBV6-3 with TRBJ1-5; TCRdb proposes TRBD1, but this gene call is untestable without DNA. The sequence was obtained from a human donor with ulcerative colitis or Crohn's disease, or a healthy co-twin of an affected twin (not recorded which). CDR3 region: CASADRDLGGNQPQHF.